This section outlines one T cell receptor beta chain sequence together with its context. Its target is not known. This sample was taken from a study of T cell responses to AZD1222 COVID-19 vaccine. General study findings and limits: No day 14 peak samples; only post-peak repertoires were characterized. Only a handful of AZD1222 recipients, six or seven in all, had baseline seropositivity. Spike-specific TCRs gained breadth and depth after people received two AZD1222 doses.

Trimming cost V 4 bases and J 8 bases; bases outside gene matches: 4. Germline CDR1 is SGHRS and CDR2 is YFSETQ. This CDR3 contains 13 residues. The protocol was immunoSEQ multiplex PCR, while the TCRdb copy is restricted to in-frame clones and leaves out a portion. The sample has more than 70,000 clones; 85% to 95% are singletons. Analyses pooled second doses at about 4 or about 12 weeks. The rearrangement joins TRBV5-1 to TRBJ2-1; the match to TRBD1 covers 9 bases. This clonotype was obtained from an adult who received the AZD1222 COVID-19 vaccine. The starting material was peripheral blood, obtained 28 days after the second AZD1222 dose. The CDR3 here is CASSTQGADEQFF. The CDR3 DNA sequence: TGCGCCAGCAGCACACAGGGGGCCGATGAGCAGTTCTTC.